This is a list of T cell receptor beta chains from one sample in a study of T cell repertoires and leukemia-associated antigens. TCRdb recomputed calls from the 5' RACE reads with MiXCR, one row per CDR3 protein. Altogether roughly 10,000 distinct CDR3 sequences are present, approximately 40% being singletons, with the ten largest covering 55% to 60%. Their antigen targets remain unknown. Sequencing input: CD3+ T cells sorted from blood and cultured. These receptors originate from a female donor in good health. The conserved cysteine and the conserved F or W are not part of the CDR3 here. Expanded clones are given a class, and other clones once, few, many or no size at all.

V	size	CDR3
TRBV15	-	ATGDRSSGANVLT
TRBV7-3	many	ASSARTSGSGTGELF
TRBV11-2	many	ASSLMWDLNSPLH
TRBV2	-	ASEGTYNSPLH
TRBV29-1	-	SVGRLAGGGTGELF
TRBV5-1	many	ASSLTGVHYGYT
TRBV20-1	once	SARPAEGQGAELYGYT
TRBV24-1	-	ATSLPVAGVGNEQF
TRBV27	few	ASSQGTGELF
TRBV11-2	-	ASSPISGPGGTQY
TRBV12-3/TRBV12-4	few	ASSFWSLGTSSYEQY
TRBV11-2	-	ASSHPATDTQY
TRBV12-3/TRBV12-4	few	ASSSGASTGARF
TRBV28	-	ASSQTSGSNEQF
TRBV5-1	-	ASSLVTSGRASEQY
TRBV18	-	ASSPLSRETQY
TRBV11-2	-	ASKGPGVYEQY
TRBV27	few	ASSLGKTGSYEQY
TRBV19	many	ASSSHRAANTEAF
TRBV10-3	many	AISDTGNEQF
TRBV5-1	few	ASSPRGLAGQNEQF
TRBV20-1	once	SALGGFSYEQY
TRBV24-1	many	ATGMAGGDYNEQF
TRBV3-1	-	ASSQAQGLAINTGEPF
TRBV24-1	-	ATSDFSRKYDEQF
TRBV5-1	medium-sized	ASSLLWEGPYEQY
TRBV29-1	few	SVEIVYNEQF
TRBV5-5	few	ASSLVLGSADTQY
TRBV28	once	ASSLSAGAQY
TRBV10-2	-	ASRSTGGPEAF
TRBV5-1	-	ASSRTGTGDGYT
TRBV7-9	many	ASSYETVYGYT
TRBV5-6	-	ASSSSPRSEAF
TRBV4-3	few	ASSQENRQNYGYT
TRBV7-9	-	ASSSDGLGKETQY
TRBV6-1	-	ASMVRENYGYT